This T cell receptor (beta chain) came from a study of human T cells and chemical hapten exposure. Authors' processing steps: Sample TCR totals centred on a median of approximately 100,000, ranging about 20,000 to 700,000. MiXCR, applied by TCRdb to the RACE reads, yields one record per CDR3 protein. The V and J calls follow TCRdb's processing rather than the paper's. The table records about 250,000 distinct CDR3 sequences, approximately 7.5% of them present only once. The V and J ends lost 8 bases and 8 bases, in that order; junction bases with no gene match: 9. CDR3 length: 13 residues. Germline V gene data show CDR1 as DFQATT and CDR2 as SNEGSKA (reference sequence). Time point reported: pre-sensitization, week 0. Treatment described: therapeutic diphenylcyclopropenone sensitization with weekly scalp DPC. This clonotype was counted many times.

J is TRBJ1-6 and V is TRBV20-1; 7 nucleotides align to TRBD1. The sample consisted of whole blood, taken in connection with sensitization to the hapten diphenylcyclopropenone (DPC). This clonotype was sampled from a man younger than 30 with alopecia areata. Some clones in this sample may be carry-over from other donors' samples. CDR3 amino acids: CSTRQGDHSPLHF. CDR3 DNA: TGCAGTACGCGACAGGGAGATCATTCACCCCTCCACTTT.